The source of this TCR beta chain is a study of cytomegalovirus exposure and HLA in healthy donors. The PCR had 60 Vbeta and 13 Jbeta primers. Sequenced by immunoSEQ multiplex PCR; TCRdb stores in-frame clones only, minus some. The sample has 95,000 to 150,000 clones, 70% to 85% seen once. A note on this clone: Its antigen remains unknown.

The V gene's germline CDR1 is LGHNA and CDR2 YSLEER. Trimming cost V 3 bases and J 0 bases, with 15 bases left between them. The CDR3 runs 17 residues. Study observations and caveats: In a later analysis, the majority of CMV-associated beta chains seemingly showed HLA restriction. A later analysis appeared to link common viral pathogens to several of the most significant clusters.

Sequences were obtained from PBMCs. V and J are TRBV4-3 and TRBJ2-1; possible D gene TRBD2, 6 bases. This clonotype was sampled from a man aged 18 to 30 in good health and CMV-seronegative. This CDR3 reads CASSQGTRRGSYNEQFF. The CDR3 region has the DNA TGCGCCAGCAGCCAGGGGACTCGAAGGGGCTCCTACAATGAGCAGTTCTTC.